Below, 11 T cell receptor beta chains from the same sample are listed, as sequenced in a study of OX40 agonist ivuxolimab in advanced cancers. Generated by immunoSEQ multiplex PCR, the TCRdb table keeps only in-frame clones and is missing some. In the table there are about 100,000 clones, about four fifths of which are singletons. The sequences come from CD4+ or CD8+ T cells sorted from blood, collected in a trial of the OX40 agonist ivuxolimab. The receptors derive from an adult with an advanced solid tumor such as melanoma, head and neck, liver or kidney cancer.

The gene calls are TRBV7-2 and TRBJ1-2; TRBD1 aligns across 9 bases. The junction had 13 bases not matched to a gene; V was cut back by 3 bases and J by 8 bases. The CDR3 totals 16 residues. The germline V gene encodes CDR1 SGHTA and CDR2 FQGNSA. CDR3: CASSLSGTGRFGGYTF. CDR3 DNA: TGTGCCAGCAGCTTGTCCGGGACAGGGCGTTTCGGGGGCTACACCTTC.

The chain joins TRBV5-6 to TRBJ1-2; 12 bases line up with TRBD1. The V gene's germline CDR1 is SGHDT and CDR2 YYEEEE. The CDR3 is 16 amino acids. V trimming: 1 base; J trimming: 4 bases; junction bases outside the gene matches: 5. CDR3 nucleotide sequence: TGTGCCAGCAGCTTGACGGGACAGGGGGCCGTCTATGGCTACACCTTC. As protein: CASSLTGQGAVYGYTF.

The V call is TRBV4-1, the J call TRBJ2-2; D gene ambiguous. Germline V gene data show CDR1 as MGHRA and CDR2 as YSYEKL. V was pared by 0 bases and J by 8 bases, with 7 bases between. This CDR3 has 13 amino acids. The CDR3 DNA follows: TGCGCCAGCAGCCAAGAGAAGAGAGGGGAGCTGTTTTTT. Protein sequence: CASSQEKRGELFF.

This clone was counted a single time. The chain joins TRBV5-6 to TRBJ2-7; D unclear. V gave up 5 bases and J gave up 0 bases, with 6 bases separating them. The germline CDR1 and CDR2 sequences are SGHDT and YYEEEE. CDR3 length: 12 residues. For the CDR3, the DNA is TGTGCCAGCAGTTCGGGCTCCTACGAGCAGTACTTC. Protein product: CASSSGSYEQYF.

The chain employs TRBV25-1 and TRBJ2-3; D gene uncertain. The CDR3 is 15 residues long. The germline CDR1 and CDR2 sequences are MGHDK and SYGVNS. V lost 8 bases and J lost 2, with 17 bases in between. The CDR3 nucleotides are TGTGCCAGCCACCCCTCGGACGGTGACACAGATACGCAGTATTTT. Translating gives CASHPSDGDTDTQYF. Filled out from reference TRBV25-1 and TRBJ2-3, the complete variable domain reads EADIYQTPRYLVIGTGKKITLECSQTMGHDKMYWYQQDPGMELHLIHYSYGVNSTEKGDLSSESTVSRIRTEHFPLTLESARPSHTSQYLCASHPSDGDTDTQYFGPGTRLTVL.

The rearrangement links TRBV25-1 to TRBJ1-1; weak D call: TRBD1 (6 bases). CDR3 length: 15 residues. The germline V gene encodes CDR1 MGHDK and CDR2 SYGVNS. Trimming removed 3 bases at V and 1 base at J, with 12 bases between. The CDR3 DNA follows: TGTGCCAGCAGTGAGGCCAGGGGCCCGAACACTGAAGCTTTCTTT. Protein sequence: CASSEARGPNTEAFF.

This clone was seen only a few times. The CDR3 DNA is TGTGCCAGCAGTCTCCGGGACGTCAATCAGCCCCAGCATTTT. It translates to CASSLRDVNQPQHF. The chain has TRBV2 and TRBJ1-5; D possibly corresponds to TRBD1 (5 bases). The germline V and J ends were trimmed by 5 bases and 3 bases, with 11 bases remaining between them. Germline V CDR1 and CDR2: SNHLY, FYNNEI. CDR3 length: 14 amino acids.

This clone has a handful of counts. This chain joins TRBV10-3 and TRBJ1-5; unclear D gene. The CDR3 loop spans 13 amino acids. Trimming removed 2 bases from V and 8 bases from J, with 10 bases in between. The germline gives CDR1 ENHRY, CDR2 SYGVKD. CDR3 loop: CAISEIRVEPQHF. The CDR3 DNA reads TGTGCCATCAGTGAGATACGGGTGGAGCCCCAGCATTTT.

This clone was picked up a small number of times. This chain links TRBV10-3 with TRBJ2-5; D gene ambiguous. V lost 3 bases, J lost 2 bases, and 10 bases lay in between. This CDR3 region has 14 residues. Germline V gives CDR1 ENHRY, CDR2 SYGVKD. The CDR3 DNA is TGTGCCATCAGTGAACTTGTGGGGCAAGAGACCCAGTACTTC. Protein product: CAISELVGQETQYF.

A single count supports this clone. V gene TRBV18 combines with J gene TRBJ1-1; a weak D match, TRBD1 (5 bases). The CDR3 runs 16 residues. Trimming stripped 10 bases from V and 4 bases from J, with 25 bases between. From germline, CDR1 is KGHSH and CDR2 LQKENI. CDR3: CATREREGRRGTEAFF. In DNA form, the CDR3 reads TGTGCCACCAGAGAGAGAGAGGGACGACGGGGCACTGAAGCTTTCTTT.

This chain uses TRBV6-5 with TRBJ2-4; D is perhaps TRBD2 (6 bases). This CDR3 has 11 amino acids. The germline gives CDR1 MNHEY, CDR2 SVGAGI. V lost 7 bases and J 9 bases, leaving 10 bases between the germline ends. CDR3 nucleotides: TGTGCCAGCACTCAGGGAGGCATTCAGTACTTC. Encoded protein: CASTQGGIQYF.